This TCR beta chain was documented in a study of graft-versus-host responses after intestinal transplantation. On this clone itself: Its antigen remains unidentified.

The CDR3 is 14 amino acids. The germline V gene encodes CDR1 ENHRY and CDR2 SYGVKD. V dropped 5 bases and J dropped 3; count of bases not matched to a gene: 5. Repertoires were generated with immunoSEQ multiplex PCR, while TCRdb's copy carries only in-frame clones and drops some. The sample includes tens of thousands of clones, roughly 87% of them seen just once. The receptor comes from a human donor who received an intestinal transplant. Specimen: unstimulated CD8+ T cells sorted from spleen or lymph node cells, collected before intestinal transplant. This chain uses TRBV10-3 with TRBJ2-7, with 9 nucleotides matching TRBD1. CDR3 in amino acids: CAISTDRGGYEQYF. CDR3 DNA sequence: TGTGCCATCAGTACGGACAGGGGAGGCTACGAGCAGTACTTC.